These 10 T cell receptor beta chains share one sample of origin, sequenced in a study of PD-L1 blockade in urothelial cancer (dated by TCRdb to about 2017). Receptors were amplified or captured by the immunoSEQ multiplex PCR assay. TCRdb retrieved this table from immuneACCESS and kept in-frame rearrangements only. Not all clones are present; in checked studies, unresolved V genes account for under half, and no reason is known for the remainder. This sample holds roughly 120,000 clones; around 88% were observed only once. Around 1.7% of the sample is in the top ten clones. The time point label of this sample denotes: peripheral blood 6 weeks after treatment start. This specimen was PBMCs, taken around atezolizumab (anti-PD-L1) treatment. All receptors come from a man between 60 and 75 years old with urothelial cancer.

This sequence joins TRBV9 and TRBJ2-5, with D possibly being TRBD1 (5 bases). Germline V gene lookup returns CDR1 SGDLS and CDR2 YYNGEE. V lost 3 bases and J 0 bases, leaving 9 bases between the germline ends. The CDR3 contains 14 residues. This CDR3 is CASSDGHNQETQYF. The CDR3 bases are TGTGCCAGCAGCGACGGACATAACCAAGAGACCCAGTACTTC.

The gene calls are TRBV11-3 and TRBJ2-5; 8 bases are shared with TRBD1. Germline CDR1 is SGHNT and CDR2 is YENEEA. The CDR3 is made up of 15 amino acids. The junction had 9 bases not matched to a gene; V was cut back by 3 bases and J by 6 bases. CDR3 region: CASSFTDRAAKTQYF. The CDR3 coding sequence is TGTGCCAGCAGCTTCACGGACAGGGCCGCGAAGACCCAGTACTTC.

The table lists this clone with a count of one. The rearrangement links TRBV10-3 to TRBJ2-5; D is uncertain. In germline, CDR1 is ENHRY, CDR2 SYGVKD. This CDR3 comprises 13 residues. V shed 11 bases and J shed 2 bases, with 15 bases lying between them. The CDR3 region has the DNA TGTGCCTCGTGTCCCGGTCGGCAAGAGACCCAGTACTTC. Its translation is CASCPGRQETQYF.

The chain recombines TRBV11-3 with TRBJ1-1, with D possibly being TRBD1 (5 bases). This CDR3 spans 11 amino acids. CDR1 is SGHNT, CDR2 YENEEA, per germline. Trimming pared 7 bases from V and 10 bases from J, leaving 13 bases between. The CDR3 DNA sequence: TGTGCCAGCAAGGGGTCATCCGTAGCTTTCTTT. It codes for CASKGSSVAFF.

This clone has only a few counts. V gene TRBV6-5 combines with J gene TRBJ2-5; TRBD2 aligns across 8 bases. The CDR3 loop spans 15 amino acids. V lost 6 bases, J lost 5 bases, and 11 bases stayed unmatched. Germline V gene data show CDR1 as MNHEY and CDR2 as SVGAGI. The chain's CDR3 is CASSRIIGLAETQYF. DNA of the CDR3: TGTGCCAGCAGCCGCATAATCGGACTAGCCGAGACCCAGTACTTC.

The genes are TRBV5-8 and TRBJ1-5; TRBD1 matches 10 bases. The germline V gene encodes CDR1 SGHTS and CDR2 YDEGEE. V gave up 4 bases and J gave up 2 bases; unmatched junction bases: 18. The CDR3 sequence is 20 residues long. This CDR3 reads CASSGETGTGESWGNQPQHF. The CDR3 nucleotides are TGTGCCAGCAGCGGCGAAACCGGGACAGGGGAGAGTTGGGGCAATCAGCCCCAGCATTTT.

The V and J genes are TRBV7-9 and TRBJ2-5, with 8 nucleotides matching TRBD1. In germline, CDR1 is SEHNR, CDR2 FQNEAQ (reference sequence). With V trimmed by 2 bases and J by 4 bases, 6 bases remained unmatched. The CDR3 covers 15 residues. The CDR3 DNA is TGTGCCAGCAGCTTACAGTCAGGGGGCATAGAGACCCAGTACTTC. This gives the protein CASSLQSGGIETQYF.

As for this clone: This CDR3 is missing its conserved last phenylalanine or tryptophan, likely due to a read error. No DNA is shown, since the ends of the CDR3 on it are uncertain; the CDR3 is the one TCRdb lists. This chain uses TRBV12-5 with TRBJ1-2; the table assigns TRBD1, which was not confirmed against the DNA. Per the germline V gene, CDR1 is LGHNT and CDR2 is FRNRAP. The CDR3 is 13 amino acids in total, end residues counted. CDR3 in amino acids: CASGPDRGRIVQI.

This clone showed up just a few times. V and J are TRBV5-6 and TRBJ2-7; possible D gene TRBD1, 5 bases. There are 16 residues in the CDR3. The ends were cut back, 2 bases at V and 0 bases at J, with 15 bases in the middle. Germline loops: CDR1 SGHDT, CDR2 YYEEEE. CDR3 nucleotide sequence: TGTGCCAGCAGCTTACGGTCAGGGCTAAGCTCCTACGAGCAGTACTTC. Its protein is CASSLRSGLSSYEQYF.

This clone appeared a few times. The V and J genes are TRBV15 and TRBJ1-2, with 7 bases identical to TRBD1. This CDR3 spans 13 amino acids. Trimming took 1 base from V and 4 from J; bases not matched to a gene: 0. From germline, CDR1 is LNHNV and CDR2 YYDKDF (reference sequence). CDR3 nucleotide sequence: TGTGCCACCAGCAGAGGGGACAGCTATGGCTACACCTTC. It encodes CATSRGDSYGYTF. The full variable domain, completed using reference TRBV15 and TRBJ1-2, is DAMVIQNPRYQVTQFGKPVTLSCSQTLNHNVMYWYQQKSSQAPKLLFHYYDKDFNNEADTPDNFQSRRPNTSFCFLDIRSPGLGDTAMYLCATSRGDSYGYTFGSGTRLTVV.